This TCR beta chain was captured in a study of persistence of HIV-infected CD4 T cells. Comment on this clone: The antigen is undetermined.

Overlapping HIV-1 Gag 15-mer peptides at about 1 ug per peptide per mL were used. Memory cells lacking CD40L and CD69 with high CD45RO were sorted. The libraries were made with immunoSEQ version 4 in survey mode. The repertoire was sequenced with immunoSEQ multiplex PCR; TCRdb's copy has only in-frame clones and lacks some. The table shows roughly 35,000 clones, with 82% occurring only once. There are 14 residues in the CDR3. Trimming cost V 7 bases and J 4 bases, with 16 bases left between them. CDR1 and CDR2 from the germline V gene are PRHDT and FYEKMQ (reference sequence). The source of this sequence is an adult with HIV. The donor label of this sample is uncertain. V and J are TRBV13 and TRBJ1-2; no reliable D call. This specimen was cultured CD4+ T cells from PBMCs, taken from a patient who received antiretroviral therapy. CDR3 coding DNA: TGTGCCAGCACCGGAAAGGCAGCCCCCTATGGCTACACCTTC. This encodes CASTGKAAPYGYTF.